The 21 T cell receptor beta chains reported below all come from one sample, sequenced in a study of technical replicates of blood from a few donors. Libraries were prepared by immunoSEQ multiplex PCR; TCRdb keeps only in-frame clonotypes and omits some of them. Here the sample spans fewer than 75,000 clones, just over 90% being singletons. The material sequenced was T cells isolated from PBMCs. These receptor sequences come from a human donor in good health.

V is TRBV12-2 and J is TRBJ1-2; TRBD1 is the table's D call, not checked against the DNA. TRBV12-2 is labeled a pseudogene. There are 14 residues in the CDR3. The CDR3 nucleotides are TGTGCAAGTCGCCAATGGAACAGGGCCTATGGCTACACCTTC. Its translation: CASRQWNRAYGYTF.

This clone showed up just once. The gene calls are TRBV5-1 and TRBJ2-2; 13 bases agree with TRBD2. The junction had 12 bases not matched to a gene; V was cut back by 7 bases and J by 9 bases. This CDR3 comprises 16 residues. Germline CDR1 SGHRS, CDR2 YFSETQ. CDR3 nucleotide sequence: TGCGCCAGCCGGGCTGGGACTAGCGGGGACCACCGGGAGCTGTTTTTT. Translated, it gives CASRAGTSGDHRELFF. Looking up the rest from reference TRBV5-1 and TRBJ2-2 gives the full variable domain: KAGVTQTPRYLIKTRGQQVTLSCSPISGHRSVSWYQQTPGQGLQFLFEYFSETQRNKGNFPGRFSGRQFSNSRSEMNVSTLELGDSALYLCASRAGTSGDHRELFFGEGSRLTVL.

The CDR3 region has the DNA TGCGCCAGCAGCCAGGGAGCGGGGGGGCCGGAAGAGCAGTACTTC. Translating gives CASSQGAGGPEEQYF. The chain uses TRBV4-1 and TRBJ2-7, with 10 bases matching TRBD2. Germline CDR1 MGHRA, CDR2 YSYEKL. The CDR3 length is 15 residues. V was clipped by 3 bases and J by 7 bases; unmatched bases: 9.

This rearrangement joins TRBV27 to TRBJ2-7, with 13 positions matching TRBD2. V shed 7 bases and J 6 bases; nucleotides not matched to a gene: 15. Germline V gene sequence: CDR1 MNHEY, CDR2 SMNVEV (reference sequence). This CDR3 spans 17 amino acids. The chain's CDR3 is CASKGLAGVSGQREQYF. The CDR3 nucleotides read TGTGCCAGCAAAGGACTAGCGGGAGTCTCCGGCCAGCGCGAGCAGTACTTC.

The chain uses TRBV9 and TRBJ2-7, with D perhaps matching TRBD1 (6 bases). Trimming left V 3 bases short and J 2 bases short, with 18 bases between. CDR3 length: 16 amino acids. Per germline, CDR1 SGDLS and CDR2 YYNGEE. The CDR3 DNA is TGTGCCAGCAGCGGCCCTGGGAAGGACAGTCCCTACGAGCAGTACTTC. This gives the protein CASSGPGKDSPYEQYF.

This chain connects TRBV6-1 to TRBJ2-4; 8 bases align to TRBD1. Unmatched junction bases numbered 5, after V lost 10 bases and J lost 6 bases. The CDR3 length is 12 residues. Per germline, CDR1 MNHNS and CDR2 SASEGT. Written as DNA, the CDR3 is TGTGCCATCGACAGGGGACGAAACATTCAGTACTTC. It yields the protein CAIDRGRNIQYF.

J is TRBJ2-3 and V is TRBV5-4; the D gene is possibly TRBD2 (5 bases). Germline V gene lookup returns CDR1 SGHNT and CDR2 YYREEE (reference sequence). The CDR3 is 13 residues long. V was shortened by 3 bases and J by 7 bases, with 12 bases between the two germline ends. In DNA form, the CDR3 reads TGTGCCAGCAGCTCCAAAGAGCGGAATACGCAGTATTTT. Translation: CASSSKERNTQYF.

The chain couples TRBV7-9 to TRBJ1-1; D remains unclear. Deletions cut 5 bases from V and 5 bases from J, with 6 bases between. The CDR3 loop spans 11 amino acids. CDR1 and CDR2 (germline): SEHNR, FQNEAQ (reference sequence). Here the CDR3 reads CASSRVTEAFF. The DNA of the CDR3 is TGTGCCAGCAGCCGTGTGACTGAAGCTTTCTTT. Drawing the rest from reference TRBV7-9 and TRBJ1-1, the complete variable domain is DTGVSQNPRHKITKRGQNVTFRCDPISEHNRLYWYRQTLGQGPEFLTYFQNEAQLEKSRLLSDRFSAERPKGSFSTLEIQRTEQGDSAMYLCASSRVTEAFFGQGTRLTVV.

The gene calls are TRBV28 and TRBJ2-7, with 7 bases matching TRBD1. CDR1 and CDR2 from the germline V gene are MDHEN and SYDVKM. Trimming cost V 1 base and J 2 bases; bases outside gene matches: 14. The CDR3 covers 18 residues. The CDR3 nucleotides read TGTGCCAGCAGTTTATTGCGTGCCCGACAGGGCCGCACCTACGAGCAGTACTTC. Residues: CASSLLRARQGRTYEQYF.

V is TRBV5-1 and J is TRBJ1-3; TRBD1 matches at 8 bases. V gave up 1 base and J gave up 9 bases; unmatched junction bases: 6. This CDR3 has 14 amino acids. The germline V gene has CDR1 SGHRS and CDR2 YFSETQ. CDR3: CASSLMDRESTIYF. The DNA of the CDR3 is TGCGCCAGCAGCTTGATGGACAGGGAGTCCACCATATATTTT.

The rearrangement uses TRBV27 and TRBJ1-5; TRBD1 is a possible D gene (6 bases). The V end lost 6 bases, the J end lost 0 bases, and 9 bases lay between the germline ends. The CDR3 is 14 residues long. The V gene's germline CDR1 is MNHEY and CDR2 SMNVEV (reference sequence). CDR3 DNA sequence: TGTGCCAGCAGCCAGGGGTATAGCAATCAGCCCCAGCATTTT. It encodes CASSQGYSNQPQHF.

The chain's CDR3 is CASSLSGSRNYNEQFF. The DNA of the CDR3 is TGTGCCAGCAGCCTCAGCGGGAGCCGGAACTACAATGAGCAGTTCTTC. This sequence joins TRBV28 and TRBJ2-1; 8 positions agree with TRBD2. V lost 6 bases, J lost 3 bases, and 10 bases stayed unmatched. Germline lookup yields CDR1 MDHEN and CDR2 SYDVKM. This CDR3 is built from 16 residues.

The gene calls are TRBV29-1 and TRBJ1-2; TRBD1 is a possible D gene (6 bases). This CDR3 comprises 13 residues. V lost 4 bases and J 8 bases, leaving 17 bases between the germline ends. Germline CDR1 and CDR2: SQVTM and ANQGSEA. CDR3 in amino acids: CSVGGLRGTGYTF. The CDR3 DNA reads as TGCAGCGTTGGAGGGTTACGAGGGACAGGCTACACCTTC.

The CDR3: CASSLGRSVGNTIYF. Here the CDR3 DNA reads TGTGCCAGCAGCTTAGGGCGGTCGGTGGGAAACACCATATATTTT. This chain links TRBV11-3 with TRBJ1-3; D gene uncertain. Germline values: CDR1 SGHNT, CDR2 YENEEA. The CDR3 spans 15 residues. The V gene lost 1 base and the J gene lost 4 bases, with 11 bases spanning the gap.

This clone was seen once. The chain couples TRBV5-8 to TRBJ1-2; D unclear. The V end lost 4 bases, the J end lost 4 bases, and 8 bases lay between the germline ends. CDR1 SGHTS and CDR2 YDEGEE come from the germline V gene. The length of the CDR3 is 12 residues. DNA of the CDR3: TGTGCCAGCAGCGCGGGGTCCTATGGCTACACCTTC. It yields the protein CASSAGSYGYTF.

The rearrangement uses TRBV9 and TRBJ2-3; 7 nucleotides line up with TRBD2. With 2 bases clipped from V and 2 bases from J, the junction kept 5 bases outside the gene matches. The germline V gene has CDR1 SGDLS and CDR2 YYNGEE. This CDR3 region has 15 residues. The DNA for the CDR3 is TGTGCCAGCAGCGTGGCGGGGGACCTCACAGATACGCAGTATTTT. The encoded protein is CASSVAGDLTDTQYF.

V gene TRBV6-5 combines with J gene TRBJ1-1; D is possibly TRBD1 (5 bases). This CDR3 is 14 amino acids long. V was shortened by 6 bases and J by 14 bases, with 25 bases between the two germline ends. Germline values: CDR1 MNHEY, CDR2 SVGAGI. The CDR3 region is CASRPQRDRGIEFF. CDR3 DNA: TGTGCCAGCAGGCCTCAGAGAGACAGAGGAATAGAGTTCTTT.

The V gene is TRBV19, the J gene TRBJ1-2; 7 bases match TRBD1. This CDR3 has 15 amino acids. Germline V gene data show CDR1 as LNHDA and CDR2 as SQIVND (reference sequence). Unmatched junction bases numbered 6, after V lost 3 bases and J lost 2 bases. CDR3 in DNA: TGTGCCAGTAGTATCCGGGACAGCCTCAACTATGGCTACACCTTC. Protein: CASSIRDSLNYGYTF. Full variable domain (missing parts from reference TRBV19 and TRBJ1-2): DGGITQSPKYLFRKEGQNVTLSCEQNLNHDAMYWYRQDPGQGLRLIYYSQIVNDFQKGDIAEGYSVSREKKESFPLTVTSAQKNPTAFYLCASSIRDSLNYGYTFGSGTRLTVV.

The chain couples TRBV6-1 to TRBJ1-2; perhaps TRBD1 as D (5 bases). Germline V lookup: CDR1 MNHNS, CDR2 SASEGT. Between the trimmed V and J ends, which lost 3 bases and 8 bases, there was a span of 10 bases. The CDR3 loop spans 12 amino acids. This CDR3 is CASSDRVGGYTF. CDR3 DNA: TGTGCCAGCAGTGACAGGGTGGGGGGCTACACCTTC.

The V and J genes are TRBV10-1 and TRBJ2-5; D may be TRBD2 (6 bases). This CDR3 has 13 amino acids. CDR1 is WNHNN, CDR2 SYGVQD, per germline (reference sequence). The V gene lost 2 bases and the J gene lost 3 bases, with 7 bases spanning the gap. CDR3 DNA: TGCGCCAGCAGTGAGGGGGGGAAAGAGACCCAGTACTTC. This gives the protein CASSEGGKETQYF.

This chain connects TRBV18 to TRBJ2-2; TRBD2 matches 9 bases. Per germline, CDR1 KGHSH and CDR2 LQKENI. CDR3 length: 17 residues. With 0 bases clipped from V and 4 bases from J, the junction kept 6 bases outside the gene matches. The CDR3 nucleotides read TGTGCCAGCTCACCACCGCGGCTAGCGGGGCTCACCGGGGAGCTGTTTTTT. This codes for CASSPPRLAGLTGELFF.